One sample yielded the 22 T cell receptor beta chains listed below, sequenced in a study of blood T cell repertoires in COVID-19 (dated by TCRdb to about 2020). Libraries were prepared through the immunoSEQ multiplex PCR assay. TCRdb holds this immuneACCESS table with in-frame rearrangements only. Some clones are missing; in checked studies, unresolved V genes explain under half, and the rest has no known cause. The sample profile shows 250,000 to 300,000 clones; about 90% of them were found once. About 9.4% of the sample is held by the ten biggest clonotypes. The sample was peripheral blood. The receptor source for this set is a woman in her 70s with COVID-19, enrolled during active disease.

V and J are TRBV30 and TRBJ1-1; possibly TRBD1 for D (6 bases). Trimming shortened V by 4 bases and J by 2 bases, and 14 bases separated the two germline ends. This CDR3 has 14 residues. The germline CDR1 and CDR2 sequences are GTSNPN and SVGIG (reference sequence). For the CDR3, the DNA is TGTGCCTGGACAAAGGGGACAATTAACACTGAAGCTTTCTTT. Translation gives CAWTKGTINTEAFF.

The chain couples TRBV19 to TRBJ2-2, with 7 bases fitting TRBD2. Unmatched junction bases numbered 4, after V lost 1 base and J lost 5 bases. This CDR3 region has 15 residues. Germline V gene sequence: CDR1 LNHDA, CDR2 SQIVND (reference sequence). In DNA form, the CDR3 reads TGTGCCAGTAGTATAGTTTCGGGGGGTACCGGGGAGCTGTTTTTT. This codes for CASSIVSGGTGELFF.

The V and J genes are TRBV24-1 and TRBJ2-1; D might be TRBD1 (5 bases). CDR3 size: 16 residues. V shed 4 bases and J shed 7 bases, with 19 bases lying between them. Per the germline V gene, CDR1 is KGHDR and CDR2 is SFDVKD. The CDR3 loop reads CATSEKPPRQNNEQFF. The CDR3, as DNA: TGTGCCACCAGTGAAAAACCCCCTAGACAGAATAATGAGCAGTTCTTC.

This rearrangement joins TRBV11-2 to TRBJ1-2; 9 nucleotides agree with TRBD1. V lost 4 bases and J lost 3; bases outside the gene matches: 6. Germline V gene sequence: CDR1 SGHAT, CDR2 FQNNGV. This CDR3 has 15 amino acids. The CDR3: CASSSTGGAHYGYTF. Written as DNA, the CDR3 is TGTGCCAGCAGCTCTACAGGGGGCGCTCACTATGGCTACACCTTC.

J is TRBJ2-5 and V is TRBV7-9; the match to TRBD1 covers 8 bases. The CDR3 totals 12 residues. J gave up 6 bases and V 5 bases, and 2 bases lay outside the gene matches. Germline lookup yields CDR1 SEHNR and CDR2 FQNEAQ (reference sequence). This CDR3 reads CASSGDRQTQYF. CDR3 in DNA: TGTGCCAGCAGCGGGGACAGGCAGACCCAGTACTTC.

V and J are TRBV20-1 and TRBJ2-7; TRBD1 matches at 7 bases. This CDR3 contains 14 residues. The ends lost 3 bases at V and 2 bases at J; junction bases unmatched: 7. Per germline, CDR1 DFQATT and CDR2 SNEGSKA (reference sequence). The CDR3 DNA reads TGCAGTGCTAGTCAACGGGACAGCACCTACGAGCAGTACTTC. Translation gives CSASQRDSTYEQYF.

The rearrangement joins TRBV15 to TRBJ1-2, with TRBD1 matching 9 bases. Germline assignment: CDR1 LNHNV and CDR2 YYDKDF (reference sequence). The CDR3 has 14 amino acids. The V and J ends lost 3 bases and 2 bases, in that order; junction bases with no gene match: 1. CDR3 sequence reads: CATSRGQGNYGYTF. In nucleotides, the CDR3 is TGTGCCACCAGCAGGGGACAGGGAAACTATGGCTACACCTTC.

The chain uses TRBV10-3 and TRBJ1-3, with D perhaps TRBD1 (5 bases). The CDR3 is 13 amino acids. Per the germline V gene, CDR1 is ENHRY and CDR2 is SYGVKD. The V end was cut by 4 bases, the J end by 4 bases, with 8 bases between. The CDR3 protein is CAISAGGGNTIYF. As DNA, the CDR3 is TGTGCCATCAGTGCTGGGGGGGGAAACACCATATATTTT.

V gene TRBV19 combines with J gene TRBJ2-3, with a possible D match to TRBD2 (6 bases). The CDR3 totals 12 residues. The V end lost 7 bases, the J end lost 14 bases, and 19 bases lay between the germline ends. CDR1 and CDR2 from the germline V gene are LNHDA and SQIVND (reference sequence). Here the CDR3 DNA reads TGTGCCAGTAATCGGTTGCGGGGTCGCTTGTATTTT. This gives the protein CASNRLRGRLYF.

J is TRBJ2-3 and V is TRBV29-1; tentatively, D is TRBD1 (5 bases). This CDR3 has 12 amino acids. Trimming removed 4 bases at V and 2 bases at J, with 7 bases between. The germline V gene has CDR1 SQVTM and CDR2 ANQGSEA. CDR3 in DNA: TGCAGCGTTGGGGGCTTCACAGATACGCAGTATTTT. Encoded protein: CSVGGFTDTQYF.

The rearrangement joins TRBV6-5 to TRBJ2-2, with 10 positions matching TRBD1. V lost 11 bases to trimming and J lost 4 bases; unmatched junction nucleotides: 10. The CDR3 totals 15 residues. Germline-derived CDR1 and CDR2 are MNHEY and SVGAGI. The chain's CDR3 is CAATRDRGGTGELFF. The CDR3 DNA reads TGTGCCGCAACTCGGGACAGGGGTGGCACCGGGGAGCTGTTTTTT.

There are a few counts of this clone. The chain recombines TRBV28 with TRBJ2-7; D perhaps matches TRBD2 (6 bases). Trimming took off 4 bases at V and 2 bases at J, with 15 bases between the two ends. The CDR3 is 15 amino acids. Germline V gene sequence: CDR1 MDHEN, CDR2 SYDVKM. DNA of the CDR3: TGTGCCAGCAGTTCTCCCCCTGGAGGGGCCTACGAGCAGTACTTC. Protein sequence: CASSSPPGGAYEQYF.

This rearrangement joins TRBV11-3 to TRBJ1-2, with D possibly TRBD1 on 6 matching bases. Trimming pared 1 base from V and 3 bases from J, leaving 9 bases between. Germline CDR1 SGHNT, CDR2 YENEEA. The CDR3 totals 14 residues. The CDR3 protein is CASSLVPGDYGYTF. CDR3 bases: TGTGCCAGCAGCTTAGTTCCAGGGGACTATGGCTACACCTTC.

The rearrangement uses TRBV15 and TRBJ1-3; unclear D gene. Germline V gene sequence: CDR1 LNHNV, CDR2 YYDKDF (reference sequence). This CDR3 is 14 amino acids long. Trimming cost V 6 bases and J 1 base, with 10 bases left between them. CDR3 DNA: TGTGCCACCAGTAGTGCAGGATCTGGAAACACCATATATTTT. As protein: CATSSAGSGNTIYF. Full variable domain (rest looked up from reference TRBV15 and TRBJ1-3): DAMVIQNPRYQVTQFGKPVTLSCSQTLNHNVMYWYQQKSSQAPKLLFHYYDKDFNNEADTPDNFQSRRPNTSFCFLDIRSPGLGDTAMYLCATSSAGSGNTIYFGEGSWLTVV.

The CDR3 DNA is TGCGCCAGCAGCCAAGATTACGGACAGGCGGGCACAGATACGCAGTATTTT. Translating gives CASSQDYGQAGTDTQYF. The chain employs TRBV4-1 and TRBJ2-3, with 7 bases matching TRBD1. Germline-derived CDR1 and CDR2 are MGHRA and YSYEKL. V lost 0 bases to trimming and J lost 1 base; unmatched junction nucleotides: 7. This CDR3 region has 17 residues.

The V gene is TRBV6-5, the J gene TRBJ2-2, with TRBD1 matching 11 bases. CDR3 length: 13 residues. V shed 11 bases and J 4 bases; nucleotides not matched to a gene: 3. Germline V gene data show CDR1 as MNHEY and CDR2 as SVGAGI. DNA for the CDR3: TGTGCCGGACAGGGGGCGGGCACCGGGGAGCTGTTTTTT. Its protein is CAGQGAGTGELFF.

The sample holds one count of this clone. This chain connects TRBV19 to TRBJ1-1; possible D gene TRBD1, 6 bases. This CDR3 is built from 19 residues. Germline CDR1 reads LNHDA; CDR2 reads SQIVND (reference sequence). Deletions cut 6 bases from V and 4 bases from J, with 30 bases between. CDR3 amino acids: CASSKHLRTGKRWLTEAFF. The DNA for the CDR3 is TGTGCCAGTAGCAAACACCTTCGAACAGGGAAGCGATGGCTCACTGAAGCTTTCTTT.

This rearrangement joins TRBV4-1 to TRBJ2-1; 7 bases line up with TRBD1. Germline V gene lookup returns CDR1 MGHRA and CDR2 YSYEKL. CDR3 size: 13 residues. Trimming cost V 3 bases and J 8 bases; bases outside gene matches: 4. The CDR3 DNA sequence: TGCGCCAGCAGCCATGACAGGGTCTATGAGCAGTTCTTC. Translation gives CASSHDRVYEQFF.

The rearrangement links TRBV18 to TRBJ2-1; the D gene is possibly TRBD2 (6 bases). CDR3 length equals 13 residues. The germline CDR1 and CDR2 sequences are KGHSH and LQKENI. V was trimmed by 3 bases and J by 7 bases, leaving 10 bases between them. Here the CDR3 reads CASSPPTSNEQFF. Written as DNA, the CDR3 is TGTGCCAGCTCACCTCCGACTAGTAATGAGCAGTTCTTC.

This sequence joins TRBV28 and TRBJ2-4; D is possibly TRBD1 (5 bases). This CDR3 is built from 16 residues. V was cut by 7 bases and J by 8 bases, with 24 bases left in between. Germline V gene sequence: CDR1 MDHEN, CDR2 SYDVKM. CDR3 amino acids: CASNPTIGSGLYIQYF. The CDR3 DNA follows: TGTGCCAGCAACCCCACTATCGGGTCAGGGTTATACATTCAGTACTTC.

The chain couples TRBV25-1 to TRBJ1-6, with D perhaps TRBD1 (5 bases). The CDR3 is made up of 13 amino acids. The germline CDR1 and CDR2 sequences are MGHDK and SYGVNS. Trimming removed 6 bases from V and 8 bases from J, with 11 bases in between. The CDR3 is CASRWGSDSPLHF. The CDR3 nucleotides are TGTGCCAGCAGGTGGGGCTCGGATTCACCCCTCCACTTT.

The chain uses TRBV6-2 or TRBV6-3 and TRBJ2-3; 9 positions agree with TRBD2. The CDR3 has 16 amino acids. The junction had 11 bases not matched to a gene; V was cut back by 2 bases and J by 8 bases. CDR1 is MNHEY, CDR2 SVGEGT, per germline. The CDR3 bases are TGTGCCAGCAGTTACCGACGGAGCGGGAGGTTGAGTACGCAGTATTTT. Translation gives CASSYRRSGRLSTQYF.